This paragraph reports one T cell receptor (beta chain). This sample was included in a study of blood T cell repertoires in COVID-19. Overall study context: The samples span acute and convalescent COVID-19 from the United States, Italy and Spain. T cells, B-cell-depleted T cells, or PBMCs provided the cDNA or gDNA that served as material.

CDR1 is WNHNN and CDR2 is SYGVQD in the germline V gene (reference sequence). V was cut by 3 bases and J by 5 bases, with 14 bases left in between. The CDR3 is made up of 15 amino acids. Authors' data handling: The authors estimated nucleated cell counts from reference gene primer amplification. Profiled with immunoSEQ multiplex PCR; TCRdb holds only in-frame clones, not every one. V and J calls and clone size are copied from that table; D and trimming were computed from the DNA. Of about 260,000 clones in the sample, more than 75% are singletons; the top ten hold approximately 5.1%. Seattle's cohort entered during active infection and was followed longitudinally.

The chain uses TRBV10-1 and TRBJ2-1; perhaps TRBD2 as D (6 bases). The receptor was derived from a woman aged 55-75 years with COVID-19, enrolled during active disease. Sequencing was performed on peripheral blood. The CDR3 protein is CASSDRVAADNEQFF. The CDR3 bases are TGCGCCAGCAGTGACCGGGTAGCGGCGGACAATGAGCAGTTCTTC.